This entry is about one T cell receptor beta chain. Per the study methods: Amplification of reference gene primers was used by the study to estimate nucleated cell counts. Sequencing used immunoSEQ multiplex PCR; TCRdb keeps in-frame clones, though not all of them. The V and J calls and the clone size are those of that table, but D and trimming were determined from the DNA. The top ten hold roughly 7% of the sample, which has 150,000 to 200,000 clones, 85% to 90% seen once. This entry is derived from a study of blood T cell repertoires in COVID-19. Looking at the study overall: The United States, Italy and Spain were the sources of the acute and convalescent COVID-19 samples.

The CDR3 spans 14 residues. Trimming removed 0 bases from V and 6 bases from J, with 11 bases in between. The V gene's germline CDR1 is SGHDT and CDR2 YYEEEE. This TCR came from a man aged 50-59 years with active or convalescent COVID-19. J is TRBJ2-3 and V is TRBV5-6; D is perhaps TRBD1 (5 bases). Sequencing was done on a sample of peripheral blood. CDR3 loop: CASSLGLGADTQYF. The CDR3 region has the DNA TGTGCCAGCAGCTTGGGGCTAGGGGCGGATACGCAGTATTTT.